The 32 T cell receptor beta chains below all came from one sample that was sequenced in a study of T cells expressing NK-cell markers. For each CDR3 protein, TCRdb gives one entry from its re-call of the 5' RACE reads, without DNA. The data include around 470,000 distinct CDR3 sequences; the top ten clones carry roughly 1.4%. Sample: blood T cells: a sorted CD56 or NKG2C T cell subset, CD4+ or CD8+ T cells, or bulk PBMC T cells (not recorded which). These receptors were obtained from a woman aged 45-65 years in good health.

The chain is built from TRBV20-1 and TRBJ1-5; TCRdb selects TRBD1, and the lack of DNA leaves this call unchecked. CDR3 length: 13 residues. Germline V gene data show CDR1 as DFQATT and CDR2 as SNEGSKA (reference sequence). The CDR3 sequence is CSVSGRDNQPQHF.

CDR3 protein: CASSPHERPVPTYEQYF. This chain uses TRBV3-1 with TRBJ2-7. Germline V gene lookup returns CDR1 LGHDT and CDR2 YNNKEL (reference sequence). This CDR3 comprises 17 residues.

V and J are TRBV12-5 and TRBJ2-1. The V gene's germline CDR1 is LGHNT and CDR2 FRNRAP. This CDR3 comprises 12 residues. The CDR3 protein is CASGWGDREQFF.

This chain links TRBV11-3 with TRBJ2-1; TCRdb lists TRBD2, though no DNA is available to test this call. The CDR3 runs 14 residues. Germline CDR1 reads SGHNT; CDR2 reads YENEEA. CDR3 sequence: CASSLLSTSGRLFF. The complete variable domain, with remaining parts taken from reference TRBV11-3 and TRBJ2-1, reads EAGVVQSPRYKIIEKKQPVAFWCNPISGHNTLYWYLQNLGQGPELLIRYENEEAVDDSQLPKDRFSAERLKGVDSTLKIQPAELGDSAVYLCASSLLSTSGRLFFGPGTRLTVL.

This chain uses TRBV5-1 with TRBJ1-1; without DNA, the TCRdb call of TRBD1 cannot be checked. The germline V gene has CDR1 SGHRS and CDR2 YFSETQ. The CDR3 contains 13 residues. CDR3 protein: CASGQGTRSEAFF. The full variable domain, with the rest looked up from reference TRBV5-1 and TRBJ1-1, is KAGVTQTPRYLIKTRGQQVTLSCSPISGHRSVSWYQQTPGQGLQFLFEYFSETQRNKGNFPGRFSGRQFSNSRSEMNVSTLELGDSALYLCASGQGTRSEAFFGQGTRLTVV.

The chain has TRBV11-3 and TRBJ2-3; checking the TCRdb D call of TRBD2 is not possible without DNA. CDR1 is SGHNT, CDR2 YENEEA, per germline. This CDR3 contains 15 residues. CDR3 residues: CASSLVGGRGDTQYF.

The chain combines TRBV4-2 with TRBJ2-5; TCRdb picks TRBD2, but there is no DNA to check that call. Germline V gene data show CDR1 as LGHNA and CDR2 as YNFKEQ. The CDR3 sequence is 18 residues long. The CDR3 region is CASSQEPSGRAFQETQYF.

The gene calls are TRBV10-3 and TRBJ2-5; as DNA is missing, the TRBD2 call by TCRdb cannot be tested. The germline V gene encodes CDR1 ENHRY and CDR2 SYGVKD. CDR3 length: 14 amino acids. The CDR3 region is CAIKDAGEKETQYF.

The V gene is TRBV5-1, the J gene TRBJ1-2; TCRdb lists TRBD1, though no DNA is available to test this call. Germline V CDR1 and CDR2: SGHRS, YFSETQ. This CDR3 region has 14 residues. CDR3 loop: CASSYQDRAGGYTF.

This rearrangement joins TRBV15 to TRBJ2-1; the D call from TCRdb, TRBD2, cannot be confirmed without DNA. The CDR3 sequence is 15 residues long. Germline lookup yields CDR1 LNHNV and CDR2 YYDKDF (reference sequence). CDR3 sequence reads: CATSRDLPSPNEQFF.

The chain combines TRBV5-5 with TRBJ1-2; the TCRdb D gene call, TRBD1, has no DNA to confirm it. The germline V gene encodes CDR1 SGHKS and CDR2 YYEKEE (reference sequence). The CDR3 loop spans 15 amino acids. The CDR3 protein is CASSHWTGANYGYTF.

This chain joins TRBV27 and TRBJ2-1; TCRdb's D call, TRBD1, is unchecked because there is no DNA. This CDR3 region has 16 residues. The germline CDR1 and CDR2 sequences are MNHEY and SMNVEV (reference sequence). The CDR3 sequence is CASSLDWDRSYNEQFF.

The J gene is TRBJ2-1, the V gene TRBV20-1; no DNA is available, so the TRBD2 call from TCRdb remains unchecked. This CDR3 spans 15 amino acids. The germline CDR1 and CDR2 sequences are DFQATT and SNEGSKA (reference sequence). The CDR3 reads CSATLQRSSYNEQFF.

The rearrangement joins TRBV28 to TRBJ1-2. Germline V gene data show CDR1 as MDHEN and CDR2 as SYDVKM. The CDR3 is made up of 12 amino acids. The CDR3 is CASSPRDYGYTF.

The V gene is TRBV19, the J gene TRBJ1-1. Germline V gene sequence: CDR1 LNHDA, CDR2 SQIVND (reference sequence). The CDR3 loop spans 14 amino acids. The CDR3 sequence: CASSIKAVGSEAFF.

CDR3 region: CASRAGTSVGTDTQYF. The chain couples TRBV27 to TRBJ2-3; the TCRdb call, TRBD2, lacks DNA for checking. This CDR3 is 16 amino acids long. Per the germline V gene, CDR1 is MNHEY and CDR2 is SMNVEV (reference sequence).

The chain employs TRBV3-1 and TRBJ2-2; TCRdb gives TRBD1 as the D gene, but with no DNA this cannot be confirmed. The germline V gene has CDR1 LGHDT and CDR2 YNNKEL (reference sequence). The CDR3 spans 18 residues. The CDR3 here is CASSQRQFDRGGTGELFF.

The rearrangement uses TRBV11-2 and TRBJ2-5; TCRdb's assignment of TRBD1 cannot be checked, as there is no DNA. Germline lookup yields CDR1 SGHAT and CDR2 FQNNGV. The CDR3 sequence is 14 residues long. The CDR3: CASSHPSRVETQYF.

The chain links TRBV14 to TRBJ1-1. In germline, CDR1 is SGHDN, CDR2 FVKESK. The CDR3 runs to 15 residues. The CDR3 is CASSQVSLGNTEAFF.

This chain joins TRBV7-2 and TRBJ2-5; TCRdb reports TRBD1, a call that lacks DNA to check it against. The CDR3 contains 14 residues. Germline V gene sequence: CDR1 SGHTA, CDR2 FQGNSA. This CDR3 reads CASSSQTGFETQYF.

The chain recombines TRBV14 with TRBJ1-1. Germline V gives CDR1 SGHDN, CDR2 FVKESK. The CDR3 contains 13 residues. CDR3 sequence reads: CASSQVNRFEAFF.

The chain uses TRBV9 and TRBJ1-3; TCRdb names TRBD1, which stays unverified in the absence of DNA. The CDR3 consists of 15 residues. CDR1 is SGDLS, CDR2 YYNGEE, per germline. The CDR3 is CASSVEAGAGNTIYF. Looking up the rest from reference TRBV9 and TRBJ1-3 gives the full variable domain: DSGVTQTPKHLITATGQRVTLRCSPRSGDLSVYWYQQSLDQGLQFLIQYYNGEERAKGNILERFSAQQFPDLHSELNLSSLELGDSALYFCASSVEAGAGNTIYFGEGSWLTVV.

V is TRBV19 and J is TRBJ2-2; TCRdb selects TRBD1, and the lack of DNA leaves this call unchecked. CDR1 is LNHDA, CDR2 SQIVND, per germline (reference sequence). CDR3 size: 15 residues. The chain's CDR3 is CASSIGALASGELFF.

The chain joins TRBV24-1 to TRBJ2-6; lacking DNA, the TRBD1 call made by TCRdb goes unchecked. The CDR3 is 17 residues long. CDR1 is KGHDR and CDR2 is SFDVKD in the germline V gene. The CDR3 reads CATSSTGAGSGANVLTF.

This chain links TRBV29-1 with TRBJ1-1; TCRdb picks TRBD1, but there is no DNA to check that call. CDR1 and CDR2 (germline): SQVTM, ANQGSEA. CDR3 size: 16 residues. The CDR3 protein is CSSRFGQGALNTEAFF.

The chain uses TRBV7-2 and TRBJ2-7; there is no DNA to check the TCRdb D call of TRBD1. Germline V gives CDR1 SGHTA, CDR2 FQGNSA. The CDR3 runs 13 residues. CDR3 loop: CASSSRVSYEQYF.

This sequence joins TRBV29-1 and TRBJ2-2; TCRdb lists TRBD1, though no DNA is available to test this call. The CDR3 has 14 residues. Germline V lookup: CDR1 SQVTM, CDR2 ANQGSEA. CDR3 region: CSASRPGTTGELFF.

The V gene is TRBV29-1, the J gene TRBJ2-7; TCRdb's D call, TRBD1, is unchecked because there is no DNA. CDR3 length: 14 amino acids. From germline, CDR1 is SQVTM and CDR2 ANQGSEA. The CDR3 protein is CSVETRGNSYEQYF.

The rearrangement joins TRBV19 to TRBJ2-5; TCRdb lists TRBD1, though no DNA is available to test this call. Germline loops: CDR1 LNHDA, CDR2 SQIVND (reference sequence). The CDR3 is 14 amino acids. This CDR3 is CASSFGGQRETQYF.

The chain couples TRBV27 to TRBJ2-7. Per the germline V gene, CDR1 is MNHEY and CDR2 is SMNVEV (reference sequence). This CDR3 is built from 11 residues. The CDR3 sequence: CASSSPLRQYF.

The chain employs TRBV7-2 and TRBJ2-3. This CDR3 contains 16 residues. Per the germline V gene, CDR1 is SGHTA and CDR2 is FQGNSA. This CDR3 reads CASSVGFRLDTDTQYF.

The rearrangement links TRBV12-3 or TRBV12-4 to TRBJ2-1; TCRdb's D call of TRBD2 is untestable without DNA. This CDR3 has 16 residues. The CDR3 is CASSLIAGGSYNEQFF.